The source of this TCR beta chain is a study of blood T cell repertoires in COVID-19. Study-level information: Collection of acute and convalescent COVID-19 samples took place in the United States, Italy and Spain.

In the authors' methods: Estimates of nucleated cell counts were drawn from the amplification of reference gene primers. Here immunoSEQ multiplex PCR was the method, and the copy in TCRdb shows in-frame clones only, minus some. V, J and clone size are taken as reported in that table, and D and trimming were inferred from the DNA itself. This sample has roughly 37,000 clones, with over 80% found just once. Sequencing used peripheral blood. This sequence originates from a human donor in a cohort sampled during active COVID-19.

Here the CDR3 DNA reads TGTGCCAGCAAGTACGGGTCCCTCTCTGGAAACACCATATATTTT. Translated, it gives CASKYGSLSGNTIYF. V gene TRBV3-1 (or the pseudogene TRBV3-2) combines with J gene TRBJ1-3; no definite D call. Germline loops: CDR1 LGHDT, CDR2 YNNKEL (reference sequence). This CDR3 comprises 15 residues. Trimming removed 7 bases at V and 0 bases at J, with 13 bases between.